The rows below give T cell receptor beta chains drawn from one sample of a study of blood T cell repertoires in COVID-19. TCRdb's table, derived via immunoSEQ multiplex PCR, lists solely in-frame clones and lacks some. In the table there are about 110,000 clones, around 92% of which are singletons. Material: peripheral blood. Every receptor here comes from a man aged 35 to 55 with active or convalescent COVID-19. The CDR3 runs from the conserved cysteine through the conserved F or W. A D gene is named only where the DNA matches it firmly. Clone size appears in some rows only: once, few, many, or a class for an expanded clone.

D gene,clone size,V gene,J gene,CDR3 protein,CDR3 DNA
NA,few,TRBV28,TRBJ1-5,CASSPGGRGAQPQHF,TGTGCCAGCAGCCCGGGAGGAAGGGGGGCTCAGCCCCAGCATTTT
NA,NA,TRBV5-8,TRBJ2-6,CARRFSGANVLTF,TGTGCCAGGAGGTTCTCTGGGGCCAACGTCCTGACTTTC
TRBD2,NA,TRBV7-6,TRBJ2-5,CASSPAGTNKETQYF,TGTGCCAGCAGCCCAGCCGGGACTAACAAAGAGACCCAGTACTTC
NA,NA,TRBV28,TRBJ1-2,CASRPPQGINYGYTF,TGTGCCAGCAGGCCTCCCCAGGGGATCAACTATGGCTACACCTTC
TRBD1,NA,TRBV18,TRBJ1-5,CASSPRVGQINQPQHF,TGTGCCAGCTCACCAAGGGTGGGACAGATCAATCAGCCCCAGCATTTT
TRBD1,NA,TRBV25-1,TRBJ1-6,CASSTLPGTGVLSPLHF,TGTGCCAGCAGTACATTACCCGGGACAGGGGTTTTATCACCCCTCCACTTT
TRBD2,NA,TRBV7-2,TRBJ2-3,CASSLGPLAVVRNTQYF,TGTGCCAGCAGCTTGGGGCCCCTAGCGGTGGTGCGTAATACGCAGTATTTT
NA,NA,TRBV30,TRBJ1-2,CAWRVGARDGYTF,TGTGCCTGGAGAGTGGGGGCTCGGGATGGCTACACCTTC
NA,few,TRBV20-1,TRBJ2-1,CSASPRVQGSYNEQFF,TGCAGTGCTAGTCCCAGGGTCCAGGGCTCCTACAATGAGCAGTTCTTC
TRBD1,once,TRBV19,TRBJ2-1,CASSPGTDNEQFF,TGTGCCAGTAGTCCAGGGACAGACAATGAGCAGTTCTTC
TRBD2,NA,TRBV5-6,TRBJ2-2,CASSSSGKRGTGELFF,TGTGCCAGCAGCTCCAGCGGGAAGAGGGGCACCGGGGAGCTGTTTTTT
TRBD1,NA,TRBV20-1,TRBJ1-2,CSASAGQVYGYTF,TGCAGTGCTAGTGCGGGACAGGTCTATGGCTACACCTTC
NA,NA,TRBV14,TRBJ2-7,CASSQGWGRDEQYF,TGTGCCAGCAGCCAAGGATGGGGGCGGGACGAGCAGTACTTC
NA,NA,TRBV5-4,TRBJ2-6,CASSSSYRDRYSGANVLTF,TGTGCCAGCAGCTCATCCTACAGGGATAGATACTCTGGGGCCAACGTCCTGACTTTC
NA,NA,TRBV28,TRBJ2-5,CASSLTGPGETQYF,TGTGCCAGCAGCCTTACAGGCCCCGGGGAGACCCAGTACTTC
TRBD1,few,TRBV18,TRBJ1-2,CASSVRTGVNYGYTF,TGTGCCAGCTCAGTAAGGACAGGGGTTAACTATGGCTACACCTTC
TRBD1,NA,TRBV3-1/TRBV3-2,TRBJ2-5,CASSPYRTGIQETQYF,TGTGCCAGCAGCCCCTACAGGACAGGGATACAAGAGACCCAGTACTTC
NA,NA,TRBV12-3/TRBV12-4,TRBJ2-7,CASSGDSLEQYF,TGTGCCAGCAGTGGGGACTCACTCGAGCAGTACTTC
NA,NA,TRBV6-6,TRBJ1-6,CASSLMDSSPLHF,TGTGCCAGCAGTCTTATGGACAGTTCACCCCTCCACTTT
NA,NA,TRBV28,TRBJ1-4,CASSLFSEKLFF,TGTGCCAGCAGTTTATTTAGTGAAAAACTGTTTTTT
TRBD2,NA,TRBV9,TRBJ2-5,CASSTQGLAGGLETQYF,TGTGCCAGCAGCACCCAGGGACTAGCGGGAGGGTTGGAGACCCAGTACTTC
NA,NA,TRBV7-2,TRBJ1-6,CASSLVENSPLHF,TGTGCCAGCAGCTTAGTCGAGAATTCACCCCTCCACTTT
NA,NA,TRBV11-3,TRBJ2-7,CASSLGNGYEQYF,TGTGCCAGCAGCCTAGGAAACGGCTACGAGCAGTACTTC
TRBD1,NA,TRBV28,TRBJ2-7,CASRPGQGVSEQYF,TGTGCCAGCAGACCGGGACAGGGTGTAAGCGAGCAGTACTTC
NA,once,TRBV4-1,TRBJ2-5,CASSQDRVIGYQETQYF,TGCGCCAGCAGCCAAGATCGGGTCATTGGGTACCAAGAGACCCAGTACTTC
TRBD1,once,TRBV4-3,TRBJ1-2,CASSQDPGGSYGYTF,TGCGCCAGCAGCCAAGATCCAGGGGGCAGCTATGGCTACACCTTC
TRBD1,NA,TRBV30,TRBJ1-2,CAWGPGQGPYGYTF,TGTGCCTGGGGCCCGGGACAGGGTCCCTATGGCTACACCTTC
NA,NA,TRBV6-5,TRBJ2-6,CASSYISGANVLTF,TGTGCCAGCAGTTACATATCTGGGGCCAACGTCCTGACTTTC
TRBD2,NA,TRBV5-1,TRBJ2-5,CASSFQGLAGGGETQYF,TGCGCCAGCAGCTTCCAGGGATTAGCGGGAGGGGGAGAGACCCAGTACTTC
TRBD2,NA,TRBV7-3,TRBJ2-5,CASSRTGGAGVQETQYF,TGTGCCAGCAGCCGCACCGGGGGGGCGGGAGTTCAAGAGACCCAGTACTTC
NA,NA,TRBV29-1,TRBJ2-2,CSVGESGHINTGELFF,TGCAGCGTTGGGGAGTCGGGACACATAAACACCGGGGAGCTGTTTTTT
NA,NA,TRBV6-5,TRBJ1-1,CASSLGVGMNTEAFF,TGTGCCAGCAGTTTGGGTGTCGGGATGAACACTGAAGCTTTCTTT
TRBD2,NA,TRBV12-5,TRBJ2-2,CASGWSSVEREWGGELFF,TGTGCTAGTGGTTGGTCGAGCGTTGAGCGGGAGTGGGGCGGGGAGCTGTTTTTT
TRBD1,few,TRBV30,TRBJ1-5,CAWKFKGASNQPQHF,TGTGCCTGGAAATTTAAGGGGGCAAGCAATCAGCCCCAGCATTTT
TRBD1,NA,TRBV3-1/TRBV3-2,TRBJ1-1,CASSQDFTGGSEAFF,TGTGCCAGCAGCCAAGATTTCACAGGGGGGTCTGAAGCTTTCTTT
NA,NA,TRBV6-2/TRBV6-3,TRBJ2-3,CASSPRGEGTDTQYF,TGTGCCAGCAGCCCCAGGGGTGAGGGGACAGATACGCAGTATTTT
TRBD1,NA,TRBV30,TRBJ1-5,CAWRPTGAINQPQHF,TGTGCCTGGAGACCGACAGGGGCTATCAATCAGCCCCAGCATTTT
TRBD1,NA,TRBV7-2,TRBJ2-5,CASSPQGAETQYF,TGTGCCAGCAGTCCTCAGGGGGCAGAGACCCAGTACTTC
NA,NA,TRBV5-4,TRBJ1-3,CASSLDRAGNTIYF,TGTGCCAGCAGCTTGGACAGGGCTGGAAACACCATATATTTT
NA,NA,TRBV19,TRBJ1-5,CASNPRGSYYSNQPQHF,TGTGCCAGTAACCCGAGAGGGAGTTACTATAGCAATCAGCCCCAGCATTTT
NA,NA,TRBV19,TRBJ1-5,CASRDLTGNQPQHF,TGTGCCAGTAGGGATCTTACAGGGAATCAGCCCCAGCATTTT
TRBD1,NA,TRBV28,TRBJ2-7,CASGVNRGEQYF,TGTGCCAGCGGCGTAAACAGGGGCGAGCAGTACTTC
TRBD1,NA,TRBV28,TRBJ2-5,CASSLDRVQETQYF,TGTGCCAGCAGTTTGGACAGGGTCCAAGAGACCCAGTACTTC
TRBD1,NA,TRBV28,TRBJ1-4,CASSSYGQGAEKLFF,TGTGCCAGCAGTTCCTATGGACAGGGTGCTGAAAAACTGTTTTTT
NA,NA,TRBV18,TRBJ1-2,CASSPAGTTGGYGYTF,TGTGCCAGCTCACCTGCCGGGACAACCGGCGGGTATGGCTACACCTTC
TRBD2,NA,TRBV9,TRBJ2-1,CASSVEVGTSGGAEQFF,TGTGCCAGCAGCGTAGAAGTAGGGACTAGCGGGGGGGCGGAGCAGTTCTTC